This entry concerns a single TCR beta chain. This sample is drawn from a study of glioma-infiltrating T cells after dendritic cell vaccination. The table came from immunoSEQ multiplex PCR; TCRdb's copy has only in-frame clones and leaves some out. The data hold around 73,000 clones, with approximately 80% observed a single time. Only patients with spare fresh-frozen tumor and over two years of follow-up were included. CDR1 WSHSY and CDR2 SAAADI come from the germline V gene. Trimming pared 3 bases from V and 7 bases from J, leaving 12 bases between. The CDR3 length is 13 residues. Sequences were derived from blood, sampled before dendritic cell vaccination. The V gene is TRBV10-2, the J gene TRBJ1-2; tentative D call: TRBD1 (5 bases). The receptor was isolated from a human donor with glioblastoma. CDR3 DNA sequence: TGCGCCAGCAGTGACCCCCAGGGCAGTGGCTACACCTTC. Amino acid sequence: CASSDPQGSGYTF.